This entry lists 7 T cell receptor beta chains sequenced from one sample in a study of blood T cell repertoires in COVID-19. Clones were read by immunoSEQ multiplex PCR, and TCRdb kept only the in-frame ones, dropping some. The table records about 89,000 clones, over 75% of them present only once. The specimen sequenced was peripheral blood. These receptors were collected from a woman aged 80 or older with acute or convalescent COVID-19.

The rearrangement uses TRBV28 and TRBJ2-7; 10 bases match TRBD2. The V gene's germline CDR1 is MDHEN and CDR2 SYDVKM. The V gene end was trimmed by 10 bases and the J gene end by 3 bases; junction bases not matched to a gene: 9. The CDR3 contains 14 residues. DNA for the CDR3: TGTGCCACCGGTGGACTAGCGGAGAACTACGAGCAGTACGTC. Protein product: CATGGLAENYEQYV.

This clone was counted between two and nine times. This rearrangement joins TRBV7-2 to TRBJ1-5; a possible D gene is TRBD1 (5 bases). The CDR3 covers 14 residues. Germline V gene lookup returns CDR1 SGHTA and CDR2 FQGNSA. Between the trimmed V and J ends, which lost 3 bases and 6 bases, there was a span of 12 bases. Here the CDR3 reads CASSLWQGSQPQHF. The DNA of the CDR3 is TGTGCCAGCAGCTTGTGGCAGGGATCTCAGCCCCAGCATTTT.

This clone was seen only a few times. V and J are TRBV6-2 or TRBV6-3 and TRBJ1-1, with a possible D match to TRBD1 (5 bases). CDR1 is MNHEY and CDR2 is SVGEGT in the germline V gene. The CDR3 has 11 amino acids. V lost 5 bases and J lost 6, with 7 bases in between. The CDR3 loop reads CASSQGSEAFF. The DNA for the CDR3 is TGTGCCAGCAGTCAGGGCTCTGAAGCTTTCTTT.

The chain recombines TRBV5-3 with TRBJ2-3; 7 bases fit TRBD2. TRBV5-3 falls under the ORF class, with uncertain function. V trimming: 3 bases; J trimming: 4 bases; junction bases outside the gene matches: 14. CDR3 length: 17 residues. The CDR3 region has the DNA TGTGCCAGAAGCTCCCTCTGGATTGGGGAGGGGTCAGATACGCAGTATTTT. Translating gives CARSSLWIGEGSDTQYF.

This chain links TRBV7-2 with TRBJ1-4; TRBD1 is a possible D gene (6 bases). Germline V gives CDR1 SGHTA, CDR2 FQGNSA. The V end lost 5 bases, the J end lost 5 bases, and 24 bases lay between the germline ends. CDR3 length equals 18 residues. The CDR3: CASSTPARQAERNEKLFF. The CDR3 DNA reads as TGTGCCAGCAGCACACCAGCCAGACAGGCGGAAAGAAATGAAAAACTGTTTTTT.

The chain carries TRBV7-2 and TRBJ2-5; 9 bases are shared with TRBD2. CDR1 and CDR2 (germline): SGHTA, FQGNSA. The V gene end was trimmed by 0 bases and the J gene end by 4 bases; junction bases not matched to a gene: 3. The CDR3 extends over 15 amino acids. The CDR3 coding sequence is TGTGCCAGCAGCTTAGCTAGCGGGAGCCTAGAGACCCAGTACTTC. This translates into CASSLASGSLETQYF.

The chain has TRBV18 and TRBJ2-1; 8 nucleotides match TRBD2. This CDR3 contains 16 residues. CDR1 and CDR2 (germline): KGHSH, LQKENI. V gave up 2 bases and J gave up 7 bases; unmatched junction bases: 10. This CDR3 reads CASSPVGGAWKNEQFF. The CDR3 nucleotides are TGTGCCAGCTCACCAGTCGGGGGGGCCTGGAAGAATGAGCAGTTCTTC. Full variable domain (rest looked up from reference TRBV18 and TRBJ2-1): NAGVMQNPRHLVRRRGQEARLRCSPMKGHSHVYWYRQLPEEGLKFMVYLQKENIIDESGMPKERFSAEFPKEGPSILRIQQVVRGDSAAYFCASSPVGGAWKNEQFFGPGTRLTVL.